These 10 T cell receptor beta chains were all obtained from the same sample, sequenced in a study of cytomegalovirus exposure and HLA in healthy donors. Amplification used 60 Vbeta primers and 13 Jbeta primers. Here immunoSEQ multiplex PCR was the method, and the copy in TCRdb shows in-frame clones only, minus some. The repertoire holds 160,000 or so clones, around 79% seen once, with 6.3% in the top ten. Sequenced material: PBMCs. The source of these receptors is a man aged 35 to 55 in good health and CMV-seropositive.

The sample holds a few counts of this clone. Other DNA sequences in the same sample also yield this CDR3. CDR3 sequence: CASSIGPLEHNEQFF. The DNA for the CDR3 is TGTGCCAGTAGTATAGGGCCACTAGAACACAATGAGCAGTTCTTC. The chain has TRBV19 and TRBJ2-1, with D maybe TRBD2 (5 bases). The CDR3 runs to 15 residues. CDR1 and CDR2 from the germline V gene are LNHDA and SQIVND (reference sequence). V lost 1 base to trimming and J lost 5 bases, with 12 bases between them.

This clone was seen a few times. V gene TRBV28 combines with J gene TRBJ2-5; no firm D call. The CDR3 is 14 residues long. Germline lookup yields CDR1 MDHEN and CDR2 SYDVKM. The V and J ends lost 2 bases and 5 bases respectively, with 12 bases between them. Here the CDR3 reads CASSLRLTAETQYF. The DNA of the CDR3 is TGTGCCAGCAGTTTAAGACTGACGGCGGAGACCCAGTACTTC.

This clone has a single count. The rearrangement uses TRBV6-1 and TRBJ1-1; maybe TRBD1 (6 bases). V lost 6 bases and J lost 8, with 10 bases in between. Germline CDR1 and CDR2: MNHNS and SASEGT. CDR3 size: 11 residues. The CDR3: CASRGQMEAFF. CDR3 sequence (DNA): TGTGCCAGCAGGGGACAAATGGAAGCTTTCTTT.

The gene calls are TRBV9 and TRBJ1-1; D is possibly TRBD1 (5 bases). This CDR3 region has 14 residues. Trimming cost V 4 bases and J 6 bases, with 16 bases left between them. Germline CDR1 reads SGDLS; CDR2 reads YYNGEE. In nucleotides, the CDR3 is TGTGCCAGCAGCACAGGCCCCGTACCGTCTGAAGCTTTCTTT. Translating it yields CASSTGPVPSEAFF. The full variable domain, its missing parts supplied by reference TRBV9 and TRBJ1-1, is DSGVTQTPKHLITATGQRVTLRCSPRSGDLSVYWYQQSLDQGLQFLIQYYNGEERAKGNILERFSAQQFPDLHSELNLSSLELGDSALYFCASSTGPVPSEAFFGQGTRLTVV.

The CDR3 DNA is TGTGCCAGCAGCTTGGCCTCTAGCGGTTCCTACGAGCAGTACTTC. Translated, it gives CASSLASSGSYEQYF. The rearrangement links TRBV5-4 to TRBJ2-7; 7 bases match TRBD2. The CDR3 covers 15 residues. Germline V lookup: CDR1 SGHNT, CDR2 YYREEE (reference sequence). With 0 bases clipped from V and 1 base from J, the junction kept 4 bases outside the gene matches.

The V and J genes are TRBV11-2 and TRBJ2-1; D might be TRBD2 (5 bases). CDR1 is SGHAT, CDR2 FQNNGV, per germline. Trimming removed 3 bases from V and 5 bases from J, with 11 bases in between. The CDR3 is 14 amino acids. CDR3 sequence (DNA): TGTGCCAGCAGCTTCGCGGGTGCGCACAATGAGCAGTTCTTC. This sequence encodes CASSFAGAHNEQFF.

The V call is TRBV5-6, the J call TRBJ2-1; D gene uncertain. V dropped 7 bases and J dropped 2 bases, with 10 bases sitting between them. Germline CDR1 and CDR2: SGHDT and YYEEEE. The CDR3 sequence is 13 residues long. The CDR3 region is CASAAATYNEQFF. The CDR3 DNA sequence: TGTGCCAGCGCGGCGGCCACCTACAATGAGCAGTTCTTC.

This rearrangement joins TRBV18 to TRBJ1-1; D uncertain. Trimming took 0 bases from V and 0 from J, leaving 11 bases between them. Germline V CDR1 and CDR2: KGHSH, LQKENI. This CDR3 contains 16 residues. Here the CDR3 reads CASSPPNGRLNTEAFF. CDR3 DNA: TGTGCCAGCTCACCACCGAATGGGCGCTTGAACACTGAAGCTTTCTTT.

This clone has more than one count but fewer than ten. The chain has TRBV9 and TRBJ1-4; a weak D match, TRBD1 (5 bases). There are 14 residues in the CDR3. CDR1 and CDR2 from the germline V gene are SGDLS and YYNGEE. The ends were cut back, 2 bases at V and 0 bases at J, with 5 bases in the middle. The CDR3 bases are TGTGCCAGCAGCGTGGGGCCAACTAATGAAAAACTGTTTTTT. This translates into CASSVGPTNEKLFF. The full variable domain, in which reference TRBV9 and TRBJ1-4 provide the parts outside the CDR3, is DSGVTQTPKHLITATGQRVTLRCSPRSGDLSVYWYQQSLDQGLQFLIQYYNGEERAKGNILERFSAQQFPDLHSELNLSSLELGDSALYFCASSVGPTNEKLFFGSGTQLSVL.

The rearrangement joins TRBV9 to TRBJ1-3; D is undetermined. The CDR3 contains 15 residues. Between the trimmed V and J ends, which lost 5 bases and 3 bases, there was a span of 15 bases. Germline V gene sequence: CDR1 SGDLS, CDR2 YYNGEE. The CDR3 sequence is CASRPGLSLGNTIYF. The CDR3 DNA is TGTGCCAGCAGGCCGGGTCTTAGCCTTGGAAACACCATATATTTT. The full variable domain, rest sourced from reference TRBV9 and TRBJ1-3, is DSGVTQTPKHLITATGQRVTLRCSPRSGDLSVYWYQQSLDQGLQFLIQYYNGEERAKGNILERFSAQQFPDLHSELNLSSLELGDSALYFCASRPGLSLGNTIYFGEGSWLTVV.